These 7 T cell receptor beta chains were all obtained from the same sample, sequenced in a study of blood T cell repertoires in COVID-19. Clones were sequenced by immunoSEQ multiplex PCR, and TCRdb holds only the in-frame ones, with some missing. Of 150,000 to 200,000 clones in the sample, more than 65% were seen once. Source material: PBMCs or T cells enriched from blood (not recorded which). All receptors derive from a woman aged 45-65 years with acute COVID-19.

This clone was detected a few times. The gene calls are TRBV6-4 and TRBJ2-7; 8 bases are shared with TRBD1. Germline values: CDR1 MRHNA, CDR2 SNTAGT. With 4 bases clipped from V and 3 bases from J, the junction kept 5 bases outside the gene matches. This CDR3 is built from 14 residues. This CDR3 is CASSGSGGDYEQYV. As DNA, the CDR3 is TGTGCCAGCAGTGGCTCAGGGGGCGACTACGAGCAGTACGTC.

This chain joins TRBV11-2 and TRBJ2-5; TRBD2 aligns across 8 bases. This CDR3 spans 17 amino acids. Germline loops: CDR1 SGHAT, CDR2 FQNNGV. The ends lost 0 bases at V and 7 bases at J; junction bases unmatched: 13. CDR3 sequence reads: CASSLEPGLVIPGTQYF. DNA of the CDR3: TGTGCCAGCAGCTTAGAACCGGGACTAGTTATACCAGGGACCCAGTACTTC.

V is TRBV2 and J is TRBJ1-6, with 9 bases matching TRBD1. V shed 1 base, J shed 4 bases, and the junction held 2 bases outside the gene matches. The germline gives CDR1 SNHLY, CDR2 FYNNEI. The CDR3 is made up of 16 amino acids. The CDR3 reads CASSEDRGRYNSPLHF. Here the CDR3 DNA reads TGTGCCAGCAGTGAAGACAGGGGGCGATATAATTCACCCCTCCACTTT.

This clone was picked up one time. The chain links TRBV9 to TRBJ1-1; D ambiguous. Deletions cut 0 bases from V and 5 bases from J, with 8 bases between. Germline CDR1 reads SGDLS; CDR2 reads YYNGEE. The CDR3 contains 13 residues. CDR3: CASSVARTTEAFF. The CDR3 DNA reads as TGTGCCAGCAGCGTAGCTAGGACTACTGAAGCTTTCTTT.

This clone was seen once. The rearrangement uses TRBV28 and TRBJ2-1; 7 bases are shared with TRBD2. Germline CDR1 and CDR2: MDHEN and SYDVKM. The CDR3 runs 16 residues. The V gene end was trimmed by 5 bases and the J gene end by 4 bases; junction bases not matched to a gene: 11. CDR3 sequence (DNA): TGTGCCAGCAGTCCACCCTACCCCGGGGGGTACAATGAGCAGTTCTTC. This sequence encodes CASSPPYPGGYNEQFF.

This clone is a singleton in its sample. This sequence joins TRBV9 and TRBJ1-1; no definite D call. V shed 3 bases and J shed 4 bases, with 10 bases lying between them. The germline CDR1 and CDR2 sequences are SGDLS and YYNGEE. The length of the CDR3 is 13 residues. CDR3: CASSAGSGTEAFF. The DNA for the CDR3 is TGTGCCAGCAGCGCGGGGAGTGGCACTGAAGCTTTCTTT. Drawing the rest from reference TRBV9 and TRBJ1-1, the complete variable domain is DSGVTQTPKHLITATGQRVTLRCSPRSGDLSVYWYQQSLDQGLQFLIQYYNGEERAKGNILERFSAQQFPDLHSELNLSSLELGDSALYFCASSAGSGTEAFFGQGTRLTVV.

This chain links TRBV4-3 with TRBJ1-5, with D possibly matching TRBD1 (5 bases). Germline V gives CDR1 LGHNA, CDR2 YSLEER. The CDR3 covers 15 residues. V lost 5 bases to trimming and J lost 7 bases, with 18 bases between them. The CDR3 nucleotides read TGCGCCAGCAGCTTTAACCGGGACGGGGGGCAGCCCCAGCATTTT. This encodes CASSFNRDGGQPQHF.